Shown below are 21 T cell receptor beta chains from a single sample sequenced in a study of spatial heterogeneity in lung cancer (dated by TCRdb to between 2018 and 2021). Receptor amplification or capture employed 5' RACE. Sequencing was performed on a NextSeq 500. The public reads were reanalyzed by TCRdb: fastp trimming at Q25, MiXCR alignment, in-frame beta chains only. A single entry per CDR3 protein holds the most common genes and DNA from its merged rows. This sample is represented by some 15,000 distinct CDR3 sequences; approximately 4.5% of them were singletons. Together, the top ten hold roughly 18% of the sample. Reading the label with the study, this specimen's time point is: sample taken at primary tumor resection. What the work shows at the level of the full study, not this receptor alone: The number of expanded intratumoral alpha and beta TCRs correlated with the tumor nonsynonymous mutation count.

Their antigens are not known. The input for sequencing was lung tumor tissue, taken at surgery. The source of these receptors is a female donor with early-stage non-small cell lung cancer.

This clonotype has a count of ten or more. The rearrangement links TRBV6-5 to TRBJ1-5; D uncertain. The germline V gene encodes CDR1 MNHEY and CDR2 SVGAGI. The CDR3 is 16 residues long. V lost 5 bases and J lost 0, with 14 bases in between. The chain's CDR3 is CASSPRFGDSNQPQHF. The CDR3, as DNA: TGTGCCAGCAGTCCCCGTTTTGGGGATAGCAATCAGCCCCAGCATTTT.

This clonotype was seen at least ten times. This chain uses TRBV5-1 with TRBJ2-3; no clear D. The CDR3 runs to 15 residues. From germline, CDR1 is SGHRS and CDR2 YFSETQ. V gave up 5 bases and J gave up 2 bases, with 15 bases separating them. CDR3 region: CASSGSWGNTDTQYF. The CDR3 DNA follows: TGCGCCAGCAGTGGTAGTTGGGGAAACACAGATACGCAGTATTTT.

The sample holds many counts of this clonotype. The J gene is TRBJ2-3, the V gene TRBV25-1; 7 bases align to TRBD2. The germline V gene encodes CDR1 MGHDK and CDR2 SYGVNS. Trimming removed 3 bases from V and 1 base from J; junction bases left unmatched: 7. The CDR3 is 16 residues long. The CDR3 loop is CASSDSGTIGTDTQYF. Written as DNA, the CDR3 is TGTGCCAGCAGTGATTCCGGGACTATAGGCACAGATACGCAGTATTTT.

This clonotype occurred many times. The genes are TRBV20-1 and TRBJ1-1, with D maybe TRBD1 (5 bases). Germline assignment: CDR1 DFQATT and CDR2 SNEGSKA (reference sequence). Trimming took 3 bases from V and 5 from J, leaving 13 bases between them. CDR3 size: 13 residues. In DNA form, the CDR3 reads TGCAGTGCTAGTGGGACGGGGAGGACTGAAGCTTTCTTT. Translating gives CSASGTGRTEAFF.

In this sample, this clonotype turned up a few times. The rearrangement joins TRBV12-3 or TRBV12-4 to TRBJ1-4; D unresolved. V was clipped by 3 bases and J by 7 bases, with 12 bases between them. This CDR3 is 14 amino acids long. For the CDR3, the DNA is TGTGCCAGCAGTTTGTTAGGCGGCGGTGAAAAACTGTTTTTT. Amino acids: CASSLLGGGEKLFF.

This clonotype has a count of ten or more. The chain combines TRBV24-1 with TRBJ1-1, with D uncertain. This CDR3 has 11 residues. Deletions cut 7 bases from V and 1 base from J, with 3 bases between. CDR1 KGHDR and CDR2 SFDVKD come from the germline V gene. The CDR3 sequence: CATSGNTEAFF. DNA of the CDR3: TGTGCCACCAGCGGGAACACTGAAGCTTTCTTT.

Ten or more counts support this clonotype. Here the CDR3 DNA reads TGTGCCACACTAGGGACCAACACAGATACGCAGTATTTT. It specifies CATLGTNTDTQYF. The chain combines TRBV28 with TRBJ2-3; D possibly uses TRBD1 or TRBD2 (5 bases each). Germline CDR1 and CDR2: MDHEN and SYDVKM. V lost 10 bases and J lost 2, with 13 bases in between. This CDR3 contains 13 residues.

This clonotype was picked up many times. The J gene is TRBJ1-2, the V gene TRBV6-1; TRBD1 might be the D (5 bases). The V gene lost 1 base and the J gene lost 2 bases, with 11 bases spanning the gap. CDR1 is MNHNS and CDR2 is SASEGT in the germline V gene. The CDR3 sequence is 15 residues long. The CDR3: CASSEGMGLNYGYTF. CDR3 nucleotide sequence: TGTGCCAGCAGTGAAGGTATGGGACTCAACTATGGCTACACCTTC.

This clonotype was recorded many times. The V call is TRBV5-1, the J call TRBJ2-5; a weak D match, TRBD1 (7 bases). V shed 0 bases and J shed 2 bases, with 20 bases lying between them. Germline V gene data show CDR1 as SGHRS and CDR2 as YFSETQ. This CDR3 is 18 amino acids long. CDR3: CASSLAGGGELLQETQYF. CDR3 bases: TGCGCCAGCAGCTTGGCCGGAGGGGGCGAGCTCCTTCAAGAGACCCAGTACTTC.

This clonotype was counted ten times or more. The genes are TRBV7-2 and TRBJ2-6; either TRBD1 or TRBD2 may supply D (5 bases each). The V and J ends lost 3 bases and 3 bases respectively, with 12 bases between them. This CDR3 region has 16 residues. CDR1 SGHTA and CDR2 FQGNSA come from the germline V gene. Here the CDR3 reads CASSFRGADGANVLTF. In nucleotides, the CDR3 is TGTGCCAGCAGCTTCCGGGGCGCGGATGGGGCCAACGTCCTGACTTTC.

This clonotype was picked up one time. This rearrangement joins TRBV11-1 to TRBJ1-1; 7 bases are a match to TRBD1. Germline V gene data show CDR1 as SGHAT and CDR2 as FQDESV (reference sequence). The CDR3 covers 17 residues. The ends lost 5 bases at V and 1 base at J; junction bases unmatched: 13. The CDR3 protein is CASSLRDPRTGNTEAFF. CDR3 nucleotides: TGTGCCAGCAGCCTGAGGGATCCAAGGACAGGGAACACTGAAGCTTTCTTT.

J is TRBJ1-6 and V is TRBV18; D gene ambiguous. In germline, CDR1 is KGHSH, CDR2 LQKENI. The CDR3 extends over 14 amino acids. V lost 6 bases to trimming and J lost 7 bases, with 13 bases between them. CDR3 loop: CASSSPANNSPLHF. CDR3 DNA sequence: TGTGCCAGCTCCTCACCGGCGAACAATTCACCCCTCCACTTT.

There are many counts of this clonotype. The CDR3 region has the DNA TGTGCCAGCAGGGACACCGGAAACACCATATATTTT. This codes for CASRDTGNTIYF. V is TRBV6-6 and J is TRBJ1-3, with D possibly being TRBD1 (5 bases). V lost 6 bases and J lost 4, with 7 bases in between. The germline V gene encodes CDR1 MNHNY and CDR2 SVGAGI (reference sequence). The CDR3 totals 12 residues.

This clonotype was recorded at least ten times. The rearrangement joins TRBV7-9 to TRBJ1-4; 9 bases line up with TRBD1. The CDR3 has 18 residues. With 5 bases clipped from V and 3 bases from J, the junction kept 13 bases outside the gene matches. CDR1 and CDR2 (germline): SEHNR, FQNEAQ (reference sequence). CDR3 sequence (DNA): TGTGCCAGCAGCAATACAGGGGGCGCGTATAGGTCTAATGAAAAACTGTTTTTT. It yields the protein CASSNTGGAYRSNEKLFF.

This clonotype is medium-sized by share. The chain links TRBV9 to TRBJ1-1, with D possibly being TRBD1 (6 bases). The CDR3 totals 14 residues. The germline V gene encodes CDR1 SGDLS and CDR2 YYNGEE. Trimming stripped 2 bases from V and 1 base from J, with 9 bases between. For the CDR3, the DNA is TGTGCCAGCAGCGTCACAGGGCAGAACACTGAAGCTTTCTTT. It specifies CASSVTGQNTEAFF.

This clonotype was counted at least ten times. The V and J genes are TRBV12-3 or TRBV12-4 and TRBJ1-5, with 7 bases lining up with TRBD1. With V trimmed by 6 bases and J by 2 bases, 10 bases remained unmatched. There are 16 residues in the CDR3. This chain's CDR3 is CASRRTGGKGNQPQHF. The DNA of the CDR3 is TGTGCCAGCAGGCGGACAGGAGGGAAGGGCAATCAGCCCCAGCATTTT.

This clonotype was detected many times. The chain employs TRBV20-1 and TRBJ1-2; no clear D gene. The germline V gene encodes CDR1 DFQATT and CDR2 SNEGSKA (reference sequence). The CDR3 runs to 14 residues. V dropped 4 bases and J dropped 3 bases, with 15 bases sitting between them. Here the CDR3 DNA reads TGCAGTGCTACCGGCCCAGGAGAAGACTATGGCTACACCTTC. Protein product: CSATGPGEDYGYTF.

Relative to its sample, this clonotype is large. The rearrangement uses TRBV20-1 and TRBJ1-5; D possibly corresponds to TRBD1 (5 bases). Germline V gene data show CDR1 as DFQATT and CDR2 as SNEGSKA (reference sequence). There are 16 residues in the CDR3. The V end lost 0 bases, the J end lost 7 bases, and 19 bases lay between the germline ends. The CDR3 reads CSARDAGVDTGQPQHF. CDR3 sequence (DNA): TGCAGTGCTAGAGATGCGGGCGTGGACACGGGCCAGCCCCAGCATTTT.

This clonotype was seen ten or more times. This chain links TRBV7-9 with TRBJ1-1; no firm D call. This CDR3 has 15 amino acids. The V end was cut by 6 bases, the J end by 1 base, with 15 bases between. CDR1 and CDR2 from the germline V gene are SEHNR and FQNEAQ (reference sequence). Written as DNA, the CDR3 is TGTGCCAGCAGTTTCCCCGGACCCGAGAACACTGAAGCTTTCTTT. Translation: CASSFPGPENTEAFF.

This clonotype was detected ten times or more. DNA of the CDR3: TGTGCCATCAGTCCTAGTGGGGGGTATCAGCCCCAGCATTTT. Protein sequence: CAISPSGGYQPQHF. This sequence joins TRBV10-3 and TRBJ1-5; TRBD1 is a possible D gene (5 bases). V dropped 5 bases and J dropped 5 bases, with 13 bases sitting between them. In germline, CDR1 is ENHRY, CDR2 SYGVKD. The CDR3 covers 14 residues.

By its share, this clonotype is medium-sized (0.01 to 0.1%). The chain uses TRBV9 and TRBJ1-2; maybe TRBD1 (6 bases). Germline CDR1 SGDLS, CDR2 YYNGEE. V lost 1 base, J lost 2 bases, and 9 bases lay in between. The CDR3 has 14 amino acids. This chain's CDR3 is CASSVTGQNYGYTF. The CDR3 DNA is TGTGCCAGCAGCGTAACTGGACAGAACTATGGCTACACCTTC.